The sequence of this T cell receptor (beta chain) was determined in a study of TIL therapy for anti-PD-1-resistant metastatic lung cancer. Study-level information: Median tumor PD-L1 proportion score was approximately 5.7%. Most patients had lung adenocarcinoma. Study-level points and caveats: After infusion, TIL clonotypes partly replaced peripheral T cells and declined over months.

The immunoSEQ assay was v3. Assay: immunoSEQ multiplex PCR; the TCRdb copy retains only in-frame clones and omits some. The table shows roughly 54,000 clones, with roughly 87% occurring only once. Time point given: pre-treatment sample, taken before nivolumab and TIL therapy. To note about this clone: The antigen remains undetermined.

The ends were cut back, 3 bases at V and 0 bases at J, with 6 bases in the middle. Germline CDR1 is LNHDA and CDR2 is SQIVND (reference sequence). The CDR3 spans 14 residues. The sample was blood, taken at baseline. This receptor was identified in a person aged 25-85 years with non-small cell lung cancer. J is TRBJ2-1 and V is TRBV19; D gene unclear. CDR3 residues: CASSIGLSYNEQFF. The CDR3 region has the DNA TGTGCCAGTAGTATCGGGCTCTCCTACAATGAGCAGTTCTTC.